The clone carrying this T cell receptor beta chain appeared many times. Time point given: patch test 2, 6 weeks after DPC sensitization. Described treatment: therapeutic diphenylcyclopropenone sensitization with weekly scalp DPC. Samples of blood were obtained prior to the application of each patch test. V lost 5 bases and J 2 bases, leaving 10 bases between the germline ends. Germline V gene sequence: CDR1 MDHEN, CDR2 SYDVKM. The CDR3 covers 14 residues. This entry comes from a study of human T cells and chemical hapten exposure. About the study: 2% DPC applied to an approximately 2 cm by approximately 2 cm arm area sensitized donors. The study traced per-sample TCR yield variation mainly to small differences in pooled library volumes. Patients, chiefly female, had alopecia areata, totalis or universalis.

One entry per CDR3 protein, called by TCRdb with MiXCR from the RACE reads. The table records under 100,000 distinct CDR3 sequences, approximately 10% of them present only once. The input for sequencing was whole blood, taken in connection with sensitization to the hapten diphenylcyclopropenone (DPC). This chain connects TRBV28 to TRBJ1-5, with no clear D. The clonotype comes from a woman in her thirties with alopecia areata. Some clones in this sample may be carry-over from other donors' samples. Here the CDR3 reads CASSAASGNQPQHF. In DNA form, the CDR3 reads TGTGCCAGCAGTGCAGCAAGCGGCAATCAGCCCCAGCATTTT.